Shown below are 24 T cell receptor beta chains from a single sample sequenced in a study of T cell responses to AZD1222 COVID-19 vaccine. Assay: immunoSEQ multiplex PCR; the TCRdb copy retains only in-frame clones and omits some. The sample holds 150,000 to 200,000 clones, less than 90% seen once. The input for sequencing was peripheral blood, taken on day 0 of AZD1222 vaccination. These receptors were taken from an adult in good health.

This clone was seen a single time. The rearrangement joins TRBV24-1 to TRBJ2-3; unclear D gene. Trimming pared 4 bases from V and 3 bases from J, leaving 10 bases between. The CDR3 spans 14 residues. Germline CDR1 is KGHDR and CDR2 is SFDVKD. The CDR3 DNA sequence: TGTGCCACCAGTGAAACCGACGGTACAGATACGCAGTATTTT. This translates into CATSETDGTDTQYF.

The V gene is TRBV6-5, the J gene TRBJ1-5; 10 bases map to TRBD1. CDR1 is MNHEY and CDR2 is SVGAGI in the germline V gene. CDR3 length: 14 residues. V lost 6 bases and J lost 7; bases outside the gene matches: 6. Here the CDR3 reads CASSRQGARQPQHF. The CDR3, as DNA: TGTGCCAGCAGCAGACAGGGGGCTAGACAGCCCCAGCATTTT.

The chain has TRBV5-4 and TRBJ2-3; D uncertain. The CDR3 totals 14 residues. The V gene lost 0 bases and the J gene lost 4 bases, with 9 bases spanning the gap. CDR1 is SGHNT, CDR2 YYREEE, per germline (reference sequence). CDR3 nucleotide sequence: TGTGCCAGCAGCTTGGCCGGCCTTTCAGATACGCAGTATTTT. This gives the protein CASSLAGLSDTQYF.

The genes are TRBV4-1 and TRBJ2-5; a possible D gene is TRBD1 (5 bases). The germline V gene has CDR1 MGHRA and CDR2 YSYEKL. Trimming removed 5 bases from V and 5 bases from J, with 15 bases in between. This CDR3 contains 14 residues. This CDR3 reads CASSFSGIGETQYF. Here the CDR3 DNA reads TGCGCCAGCAGCTTCTCAGGGATTGGGGAGACCCAGTACTTC.

The chain couples TRBV7-8 to TRBJ2-1; either TRBD1 or TRBD2 may fit D (6 bases each). Looked up from germline, CDR1 is SGHVS and CDR2 is FQNEAQ. Trimming removed 5 bases at V and 8 bases at J, with 16 bases between. The CDR3 is 14 amino acids. The CDR3 DNA reads as TGTGCCAGCAGCATGCCCGGGGGCCCGTATGAGCAGTTCTTC. This translates into CASSMPGGPYEQFF.

The V and J genes are TRBV27 and TRBJ1-2; TRBD1 matches 8 bases. Germline V gene lookup returns CDR1 MNHEY and CDR2 SMNVEV (reference sequence). This CDR3 spans 16 amino acids. V lost 6 bases, J lost 5 bases, and 14 bases stayed unmatched. The CDR3 sequence is CASRGGQGSYSYGYTF. Here the CDR3 DNA reads TGTGCCAGCAGAGGAGGACAGGGCTCGTATAGTTATGGCTACACCTTC.

This chain uses TRBV6-4 with TRBJ2-5; the D gene could be TRBD1 or TRBD2 (5 bases each). Trimming removed 4 bases at V and 4 bases at J, with 10 bases between. In germline, CDR1 is MRHNA, CDR2 SNTAGT. The CDR3 length is 13 residues. The CDR3 protein is CASSVNGGETQYF. CDR3 DNA: TGTGCCAGCAGTGTGAATGGGGGAGAGACCCAGTACTTC.

The chain joins TRBV10-3 to TRBJ2-7; D gene uncertain. Trimming cost V 0 bases and J 2 bases, with 8 bases left between them. The CDR3 is 14 amino acids. Per germline, CDR1 ENHRY and CDR2 SYGVKD. The CDR3 nucleotides are TGTGCCATCAGTGAGTCGACGGCCCCCTACGAGCAGTACTTC. Translating it yields CAISESTAPYEQYF.

The chain employs TRBV19 and TRBJ1-5; D unresolved. V lost 2 bases to trimming and J lost 6 bases, with 11 bases between them. The CDR3 extends over 14 amino acids. CDR1 and CDR2 from the germline V gene are LNHDA and SQIVND (reference sequence). The CDR3 reads CASSIMGSGQPQHF. In DNA form, the CDR3 reads TGTGCCAGTAGTATAATGGGCAGCGGTCAGCCCCAGCATTTT. Full variable domain (missing parts from reference TRBV19 and TRBJ1-5): DGGITQSPKYLFRKEGQNVTLSCEQNLNHDAMYWYRQDPGQGLRLIYYSQIVNDFQKGDIAEGYSVSREKKESFPLTVTSAQKNPTAFYLCASSIMGSGQPQHFGDGTRLSIL.

The J gene is TRBJ2-7, the V gene TRBV27; perhaps TRBD1 as D (6 bases). V was cut by 6 bases and J by 0 bases, with 15 bases left in between. Per germline, CDR1 MNHEY and CDR2 SMNVEV (reference sequence). This CDR3 spans 15 amino acids. The CDR3 sequence is CASRSGVPSSYEQYF. The CDR3 region has the DNA TGTGCCAGCAGATCAGGGGTTCCGAGCTCCTACGAGCAGTACTTC.

The V call is TRBV19, the J call TRBJ1-1; 8 bases line up with TRBD1. The CDR3 length is 16 residues. Germline V CDR1 and CDR2: LNHDA, SQIVND (reference sequence). V lost 6 bases, J lost 3 bases, and 12 bases stayed unmatched. CDR3 amino acids: CASSLWQGARDTEAFF. The CDR3 DNA follows: TGTGCCAGTAGCCTATGGCAGGGGGCGAGGGACACTGAAGCTTTCTTT.

The V and J genes are TRBV4-3 and TRBJ2-1; 13 nucleotides line up with TRBD2. With 3 bases clipped from V and 6 bases from J, the junction kept 5 bases outside the gene matches. CDR1 and CDR2 (germline): LGHNA, YSLEER. CDR3 length: 16 residues. CDR3 coding DNA: TGCGCCAGCAGCCAGACCGGGACTAGCGGGGCCAATGAGCAGTTCTTC. Its translation: CASSQTGTSGANEQFF.

With respect to this clone: An end of the junction differs from the germline gene, which may be a read error. V and J are TRBV2 and TRBJ2-5, with 9 bases fitting TRBD2. The CDR3 runs to 15 residues. Germline CDR1 and CDR2: SNHLY and FYNNEI. This CDR3 reads CASRDGWSGGRFQNF. As DNA, the CDR3 is TGTGCCAGCAGGGACGGTTGGAGCGGGGGGAGGTTTCAGAACTTC.

The CDR3 nucleotides are TGTGCCAGCAGCCTTGGACTAGCGGGGGGATCCGGGGAGCTGTTTTTT. It is translated as CASSLGLAGGSGELFF. This chain uses TRBV9 with TRBJ2-2; TRBD2 matches 14 bases. The CDR3 contains 16 residues. J gave up 6 bases and V 4 bases, and 5 bases lay outside the gene matches. Germline CDR1 reads SGDLS; CDR2 reads YYNGEE.

This sequence joins TRBV27 and TRBJ1-6; maybe TRBD1 (5 bases). V lost 7 bases, J lost 6 bases, and 16 bases lay in between. Germline CDR1 reads MNHEY; CDR2 reads SMNVEV (reference sequence). The CDR3 runs 15 residues. Written as DNA, the CDR3 is TGTGCCAGCACTAAAGATGGAGGGGTTAATTCACCCCTCCACTTT. It specifies CASTKDGGVNSPLHF.

The V gene is TRBV13, the J gene TRBJ2-7; TRBD1 matches at 8 bases. The CDR3 is 14 amino acids. V was pared by 6 bases and J by 7 bases, with 11 bases of the junction left unmatched. Per the germline V gene, CDR1 is PRHDT and CDR2 is FYEKMQ (reference sequence). The CDR3 DNA is TGTGCCAGCAGTTCCCGACAGGGGTTTGGTGAGCAGTACTTC. Its protein is CASSSRQGFGEQYF. The whole variable domain, remainder taken from reference TRBV13 and TRBJ2-7, is AAGVIQSPRHLIKEKRETATLKCYPIPRHDTVYWYQQGPGQDPQFLISFYEKMQSDKGSIPDRFSAQQFSDYHSELNMSSLELGDSALYFCASSSRQGFGEQYFGPGTRLTVT.

This chain links TRBV25-1 with TRBJ2-5, with D tentatively TRBD2 (6 bases). CDR1 is MGHDK and CDR2 is SYGVNS in the germline V gene. This CDR3 comprises 15 residues. The germline V and J ends were trimmed by 2 bases and 5 bases, with 15 bases remaining between them. CDR3 protein: CASSEGTSMVETQYF. The DNA for the CDR3 is TGTGCCAGCAGTGAAGGTACTAGCATGGTGGAGACCCAGTACTTC.

The chain employs TRBV6-1 and TRBJ2-7; D uncertain. CDR1 MNHNS and CDR2 SASEGT come from the germline V gene. CDR3 size: 10 residues. The ends were cut back, 2 bases at V and 4 bases at J, with 0 bases in the middle. CDR3 sequence: CASSEYEQYF. The CDR3 DNA sequence: TGTGCCAGCAGTGAATACGAGCAGTACTTC.

The table lists this clone with a count of one. The chain uses TRBV28 and TRBJ2-1; perhaps TRBD1 as D (7 bases). The germline V and J ends were trimmed by 3 bases and 8 bases, with 20 bases remaining between them. Germline V CDR1 and CDR2: MDHEN, SYDVKM. The CDR3 consists of 16 residues. CDR3 nucleotides: TGTGCCAGCAGTTTGCAACAGGGGAGGACGGGGGATGAGCAGTTCTTC. It is translated as CASSLQQGRTGDEQFF.

The chain has TRBV6-1 and TRBJ1-1; D call uncertain. V was clipped by 1 base and J by 10 bases, with 25 bases between them. Germline loops: CDR1 MNHNS, CDR2 SASEGT. This CDR3 is built from 17 residues. The CDR3 region has the DNA TGTGCCAGCAGTGAAGTTGGGTTCTGGGCACCCACTGAGGGAGCTTTCTTT. The encoded protein is CASSEVGFWAPTEGAFF.

The DNA of the CDR3 is TGTGCCAGCAGCTTAGTGTTGGACTATGGCTACACCTTC. Its translation is CASSLVLDYGYTF. The V call is TRBV7-2, the J call TRBJ1-2; unclear D gene. Germline V gene lookup returns CDR1 SGHTA and CDR2 FQGNSA. Trimming stripped 1 base from V and 3 bases from J, with 6 bases between. This CDR3 contains 13 residues.

The CDR3 protein is CAWSPFGGGGSYEQYF. The CDR3, as DNA: TGTGCCTGGAGTCCTTTTGGGGGAGGGGGATCCTACGAGCAGTACTTC. The chain is built from TRBV30 and TRBJ2-7; a weak D match, TRBD2 (7 bases). The germline V gene encodes CDR1 GTSNPN and CDR2 SVGIG (reference sequence). The CDR3 contains 16 residues. Trimming cost V 2 bases and J 1 base, with 18 bases left between them.

V and J are TRBV5-1 and TRBJ2-1; 12 bases align to TRBD2. CDR1 and CDR2 (germline): SGHRS, YFSETQ. Germline trimming cut 1 base from V and 9 bases from J; bases unmatched to any gene: 8. The CDR3 runs 16 residues. CDR3 residues: CASSLSPTSGSTEQFF. The CDR3 DNA follows: TGCGCCAGCAGCTTGTCCCCGACTAGCGGGAGCACTGAGCAGTTCTTC.

V is TRBV3-1 (or the pseudogene TRBV3-2) and J is TRBJ1-3; D gene unclear. V lost 4 bases and J lost 8, with 9 bases in between. The CDR3 extends over 12 amino acids. Germline V gene lookup returns CDR1 LGHDT and CDR2 YNNKEL (reference sequence). The chain's CDR3 is CASSPMGDTIYF. The CDR3 nucleotides read TGTGCCAGCAGCCCTATGGGAGACACCATATATTTT.